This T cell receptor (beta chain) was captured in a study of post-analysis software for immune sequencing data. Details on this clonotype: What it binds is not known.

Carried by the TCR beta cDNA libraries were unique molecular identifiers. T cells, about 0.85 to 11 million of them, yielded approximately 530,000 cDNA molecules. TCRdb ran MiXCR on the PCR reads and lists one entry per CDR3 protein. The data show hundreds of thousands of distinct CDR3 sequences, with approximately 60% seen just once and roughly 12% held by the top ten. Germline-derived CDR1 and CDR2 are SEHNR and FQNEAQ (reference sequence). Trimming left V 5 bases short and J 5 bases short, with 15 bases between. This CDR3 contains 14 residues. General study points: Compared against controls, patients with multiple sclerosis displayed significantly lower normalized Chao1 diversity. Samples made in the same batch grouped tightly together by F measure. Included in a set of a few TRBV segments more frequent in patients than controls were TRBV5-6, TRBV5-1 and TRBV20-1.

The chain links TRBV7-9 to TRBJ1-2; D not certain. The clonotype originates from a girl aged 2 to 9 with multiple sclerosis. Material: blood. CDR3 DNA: TGTGCCAGCAGCCCCCTCGGGGTCGTTTATGGCTACACCTTC. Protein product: CASSPLGVVYGYTF.